This TCR beta chain was documented in a study of shared clonotypes between healthy human individuals. The assay ran at deep level. Using immunoSEQ multiplex PCR, the repertoire was profiled, and TCRdb retains in-frame clones only, with some absent. The sample comprises about 710,000 clones, around four fifths of which are singletons, and under 2% rests with the top ten. The CDR3 contains 17 residues. Germline values: CDR1 MNHNS, CDR2 SASEGT. Trimming removed 4 bases at V and 0 bases at J, with 13 bases between. Both subsets, CD45RA+ naive and CD45RA-negative memory, were split from the CD4+ cells. The TCR was taken from a woman in her thirties in good health. What was sequenced was memory CD4+ T cells sorted from blood. Specified subset: CD45RA-negative fraction. The chain combines TRBV6-1 with TRBJ2-6; D unclear. The CDR3 DNA sequence: TGTGCCAGCAGTGGAGGATATGCCGACTCTGGGGCCAACGTCCTGACTTTC. It specifies CASSGGYADSGANVLTF.